This T cell receptor (beta chain) comes out of a study of CD4 and CD8 cells across lung adenocarcinoma regions. From the PCR reads, TCRdb called clonotypes with MiXCR, one entry per CDR3 protein. The data contain about 25,000 distinct CDR3 sequences, 52% of them singletons. Samples came from patients with localized non-small cell lung adenocarcinoma. Germline CDR1 MGHRA, CDR2 YSYEKL. The CDR3 length is 15 residues. V lost 4 bases and J 2 bases, leaving 15 bases between the germline ends. This receptor was identified in a male donor with lung adenocarcinoma. The CD4 and CD8 labels of this study may be unreliable. The sample taken for sequencing was CD4+ T cells from the center of a lung tumor. V usage is TRBV4-1 and J usage is TRBJ2-7; tentatively, D is TRBD1 (6 bases). The CDR3 protein is CASSLRDTSTYEQYF. CDR3 nucleotides: TGCGCCAGCAGCCTACGGGACACCTCGACCTACGAGCAGTACTTC.